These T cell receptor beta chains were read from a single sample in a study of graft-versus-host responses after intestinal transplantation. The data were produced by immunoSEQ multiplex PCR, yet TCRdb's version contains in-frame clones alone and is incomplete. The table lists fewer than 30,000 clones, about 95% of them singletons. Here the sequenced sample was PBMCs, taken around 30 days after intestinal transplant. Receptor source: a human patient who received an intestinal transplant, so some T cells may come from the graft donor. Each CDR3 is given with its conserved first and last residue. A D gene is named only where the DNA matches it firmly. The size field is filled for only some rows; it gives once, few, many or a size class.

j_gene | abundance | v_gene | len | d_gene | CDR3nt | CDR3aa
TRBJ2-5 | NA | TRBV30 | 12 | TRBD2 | TGTGCCTGGAGTACGGGGGGGGAGACCCAGTACTTC | CAWSTGGETQYF
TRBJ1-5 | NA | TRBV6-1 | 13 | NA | TGTGCCAGCAAGGTTACAGATAATCAGCCCCAGCATTTT | CASKVTDNQPQHF
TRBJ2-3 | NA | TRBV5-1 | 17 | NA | TGCGCCAGCAGCTTGAGGGGCAGAGGGCTAGCAGCAGATACGCAGTATTTT | CASSLRGRGLAADTQYF
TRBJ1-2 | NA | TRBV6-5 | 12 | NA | TGTGCCAGCAGTTACGGGGAGGGGGGCTACACCTTC | CASSYGEGGYTF
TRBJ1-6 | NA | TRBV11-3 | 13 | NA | TGTGCCAGCAGCTTAGTCGCCGATTCACCCCTCCACTTT | CASSLVADSPLHF
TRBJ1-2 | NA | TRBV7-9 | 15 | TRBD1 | TGTGCCAGCAGCTTGGGGACAGCGGCTAACTATGGCTACACCTTC | CASSLGTAANYGYTF
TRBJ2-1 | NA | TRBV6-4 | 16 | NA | NA | CASSVPVWGPYNEQFF
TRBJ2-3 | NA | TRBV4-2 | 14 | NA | TGTGCCAGCAGCCAAGATCTCGAGGCAGATACGCAGTATTTT | CASSQDLEADTQYF
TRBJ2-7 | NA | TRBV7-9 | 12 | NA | TGTGCCAGCTCAACCGGGGCCTACGAGCAGTACTTC | CASSTGAYEQYF
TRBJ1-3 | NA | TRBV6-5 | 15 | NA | TGTGCCAGCAGTCCGGACTGGTCGGACGGAAACACCATATATTTT | CASSPDWSDGNTIYF
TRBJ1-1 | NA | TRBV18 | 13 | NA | TGTGCCAGCTCACCAGGGGCTTGGACTGAAGCTTTCTTT | CASSPGAWTEAFF
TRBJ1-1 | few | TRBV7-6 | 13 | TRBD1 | TGTGCCAGCAGCCTAGGACAGGGAACTGAAGCTTTCTTT | CASSLGQGTEAFF
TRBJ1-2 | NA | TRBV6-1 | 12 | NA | TGTGCCAGTTCGGACAGTAACTATGGCTACACCTTC | CASSDSNYGYTF
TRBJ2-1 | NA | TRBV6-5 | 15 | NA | TGTGCCAGCAGAACCGCCTTTTCGGGAGACGATGAGCAGTTCTTC | CASRTAFSGDDEQFF
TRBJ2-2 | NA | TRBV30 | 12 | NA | TGTGCCTGGAGTATGGGCACCGGGGAGCTGTTTTTT | CAWSMGTGELFF
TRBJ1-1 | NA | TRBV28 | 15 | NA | TGTGCCAGCAGTTTCTCCCTCACAGGTAAGGCTGAAGCTTTCTTT | CASSFSLTGKAEAFF
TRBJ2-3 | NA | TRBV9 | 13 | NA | TGTGCCAGCAGCGACGGGGGCACAGATACGCAGTATTTT | CASSDGGTDTQYF
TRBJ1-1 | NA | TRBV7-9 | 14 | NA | TGTGCCAGCAGCAGGGGCAGGGGGAACACTGAAGCTTTCTTT | CASSRGRGNTEAFF
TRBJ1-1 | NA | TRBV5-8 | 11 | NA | TGTGCCAGCCGGAGGGACACTGAAGCTTTCTTT | CASRRDTEAFF
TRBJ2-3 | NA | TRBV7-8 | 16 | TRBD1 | TGTGCCAGCAGCTCGCCCCAGGGGGCGGCCGCAGATACGCAGTATTTT | CASSSPQGAAADTQYF
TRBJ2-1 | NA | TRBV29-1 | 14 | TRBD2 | TGCAGCGTTGAATACGGGAGGGTCTACAATGAGCAGTTCTTC | CSVEYGRVYNEQFF
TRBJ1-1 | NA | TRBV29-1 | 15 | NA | TGCAGCGTTGAGTACGGAAAGGGGATGAACACTGAAGCTTTCTTT | CSVEYGKGMNTEAFF